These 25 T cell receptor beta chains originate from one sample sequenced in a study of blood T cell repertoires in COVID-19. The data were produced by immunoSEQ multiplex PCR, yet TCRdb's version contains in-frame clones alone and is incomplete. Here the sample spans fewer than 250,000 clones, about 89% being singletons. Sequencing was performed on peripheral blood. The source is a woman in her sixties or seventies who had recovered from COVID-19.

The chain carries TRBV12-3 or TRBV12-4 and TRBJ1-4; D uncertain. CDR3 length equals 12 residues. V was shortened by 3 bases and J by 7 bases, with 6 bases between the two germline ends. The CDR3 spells CASSFYGEKLFF. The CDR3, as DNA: TGTGCCAGCAGTTTTTACGGTGAAAAACTGTTTTTT.

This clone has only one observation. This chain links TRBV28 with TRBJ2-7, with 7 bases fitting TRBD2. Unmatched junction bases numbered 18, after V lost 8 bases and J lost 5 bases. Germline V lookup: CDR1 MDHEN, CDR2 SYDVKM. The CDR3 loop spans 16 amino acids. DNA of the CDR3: TGTGCCAGCTACCAAGGCGGACTAGATTCTTTACACGAGCAGTACTTC. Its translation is CASYQGGLDSLHEQYF.

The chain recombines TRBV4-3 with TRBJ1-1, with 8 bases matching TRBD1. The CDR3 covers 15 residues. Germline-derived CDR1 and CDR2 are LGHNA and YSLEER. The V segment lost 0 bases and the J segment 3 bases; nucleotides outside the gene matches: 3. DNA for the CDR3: TGCGCCAGCAGCCAAGAAGACAGGGGAGACACTGAAGCTTTCTTT. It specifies CASSQEDRGDTEAFF.

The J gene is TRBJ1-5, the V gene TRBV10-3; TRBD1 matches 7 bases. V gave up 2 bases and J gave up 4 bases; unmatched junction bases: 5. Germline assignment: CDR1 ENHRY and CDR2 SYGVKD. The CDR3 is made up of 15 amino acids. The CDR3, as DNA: TGTGCCATCAGTGAGAGCGAGGGGGCTAATCAGCCCCAGCATTTT. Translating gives CAISESEGANQPQHF.

The CDR3 loop reads CASSLEQVPSGNTIYF. CDR3 coding DNA: TGTGCCAGCAGCCTTGAGCAGGTCCCCTCTGGAAACACCATATATTTT. This rearrangement joins TRBV7-6 to TRBJ1-3; D is unclear. From germline, CDR1 is SGHVS and CDR2 FNYEAQ. This CDR3 region has 16 residues. The ends were cut back, 5 bases at V and 0 bases at J, with 14 bases in the middle.

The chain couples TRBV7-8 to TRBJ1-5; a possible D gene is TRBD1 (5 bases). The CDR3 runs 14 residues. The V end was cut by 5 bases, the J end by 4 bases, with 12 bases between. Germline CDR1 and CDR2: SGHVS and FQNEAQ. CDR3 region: CASSQDSLNQPQHF. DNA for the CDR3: TGTGCCAGCAGCCAAGACAGCTTGAATCAGCCCCAGCATTTT.

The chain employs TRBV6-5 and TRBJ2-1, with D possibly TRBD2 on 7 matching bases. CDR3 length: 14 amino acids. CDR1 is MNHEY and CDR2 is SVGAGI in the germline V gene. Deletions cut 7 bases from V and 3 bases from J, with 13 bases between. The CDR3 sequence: CASMLGGGYNEQFF. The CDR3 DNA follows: TGTGCCAGCATGTTAGGGGGGGGCTACAATGAGCAGTTCTTC.

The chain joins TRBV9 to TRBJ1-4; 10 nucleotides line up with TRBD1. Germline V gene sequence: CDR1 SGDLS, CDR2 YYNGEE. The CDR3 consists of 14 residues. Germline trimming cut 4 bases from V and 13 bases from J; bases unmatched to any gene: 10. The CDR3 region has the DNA TGTGCCAGCAGCCCAGGGACAGGGGACGCCCGACTGTTTTTT. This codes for CASSPGTGDARLFF.

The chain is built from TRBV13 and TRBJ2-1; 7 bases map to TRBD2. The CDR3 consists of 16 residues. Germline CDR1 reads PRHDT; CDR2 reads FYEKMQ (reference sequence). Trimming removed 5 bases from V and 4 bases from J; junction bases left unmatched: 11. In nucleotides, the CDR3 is TGTGCCAGCAGCAACTTCGGGCGGGGGTCTTACAATGAGCAGTTCTTC. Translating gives CASSNFGRGSYNEQFF.

In nucleotides, the CDR3 is TGTGCCAGTAGTATGCAGTCAGACTACGAGCAGTACTTC. This codes for CASSMQSDYEQYF. This chain joins TRBV19 and TRBJ2-7; D remains unclear. Germline CDR1 is LNHDA and CDR2 is SQIVND (reference sequence). V was trimmed by 3 bases and J by 3 bases, leaving 9 bases between them. CDR3 size: 13 residues.

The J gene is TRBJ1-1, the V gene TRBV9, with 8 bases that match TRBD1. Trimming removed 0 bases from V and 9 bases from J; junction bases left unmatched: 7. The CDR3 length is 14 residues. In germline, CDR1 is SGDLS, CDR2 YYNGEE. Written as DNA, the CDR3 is TGTGCCAGCAGCGTAGAGGGACAGGCGGGGCAAGCTTTCTTT. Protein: CASSVEGQAGQAFF.

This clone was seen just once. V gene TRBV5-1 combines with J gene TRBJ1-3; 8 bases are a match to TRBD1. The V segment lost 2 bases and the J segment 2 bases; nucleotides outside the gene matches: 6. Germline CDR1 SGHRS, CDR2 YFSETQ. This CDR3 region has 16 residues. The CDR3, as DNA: TGCGCCAGCAGCTTTGGGACAGGCAATACTGGAAACACCATATATTTT. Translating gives CASSFGTGNTGNTIYF.

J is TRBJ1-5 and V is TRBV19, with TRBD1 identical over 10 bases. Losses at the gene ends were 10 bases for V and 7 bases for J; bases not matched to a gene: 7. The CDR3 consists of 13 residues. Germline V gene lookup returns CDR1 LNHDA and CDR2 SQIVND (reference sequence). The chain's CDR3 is CATGGTGVQPQHF. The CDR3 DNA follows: TGTGCCACGGGGGGGACAGGGGTGCAGCCCCAGCATTTT.

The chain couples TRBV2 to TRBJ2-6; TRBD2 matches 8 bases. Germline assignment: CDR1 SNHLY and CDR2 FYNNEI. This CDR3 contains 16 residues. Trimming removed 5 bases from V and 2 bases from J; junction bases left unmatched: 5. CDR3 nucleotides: TGTGCCAGCAGTCCCGAAGCGGGGGCTGGGGCCAACGTCCTGACTTTC. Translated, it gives CASSPEAGAGANVLTF.

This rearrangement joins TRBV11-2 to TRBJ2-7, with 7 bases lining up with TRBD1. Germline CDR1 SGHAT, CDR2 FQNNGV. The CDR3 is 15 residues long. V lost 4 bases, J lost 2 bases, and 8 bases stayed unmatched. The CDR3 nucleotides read TGTGCCAGCAGCTCTTTGCGACAGGGTACCTACGAGCAGTACTTC. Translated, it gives CASSSLRQGTYEQYF.

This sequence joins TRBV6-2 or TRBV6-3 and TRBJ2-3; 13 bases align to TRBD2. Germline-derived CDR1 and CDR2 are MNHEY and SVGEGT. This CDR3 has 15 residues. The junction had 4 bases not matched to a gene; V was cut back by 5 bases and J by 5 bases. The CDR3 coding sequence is TGTGCCAGCAGTCCCACTAGCGGGGGGGTAGATACGCAGTATTTT. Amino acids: CASSPTSGGVDTQYF.

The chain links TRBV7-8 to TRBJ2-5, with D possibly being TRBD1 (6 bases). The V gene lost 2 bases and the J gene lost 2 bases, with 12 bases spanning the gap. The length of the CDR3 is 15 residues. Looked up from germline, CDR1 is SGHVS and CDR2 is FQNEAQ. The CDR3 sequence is CASSLMRQAQETQYF. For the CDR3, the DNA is TGTGCCAGCAGCTTAATGCGACAGGCTCAAGAGACCCAGTACTTC.

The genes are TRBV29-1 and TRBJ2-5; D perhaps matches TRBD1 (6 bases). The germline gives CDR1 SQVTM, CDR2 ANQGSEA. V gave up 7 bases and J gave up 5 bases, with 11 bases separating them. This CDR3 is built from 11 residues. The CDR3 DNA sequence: TGCAGCGCCAACAGGGTGGAGACCCAGTACTTC. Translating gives CSANRVETQYF.

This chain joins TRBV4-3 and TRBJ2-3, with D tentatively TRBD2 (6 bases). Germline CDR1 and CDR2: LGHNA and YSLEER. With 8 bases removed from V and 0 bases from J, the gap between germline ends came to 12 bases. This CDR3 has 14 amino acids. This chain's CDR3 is CASGRDSSTDTQYF. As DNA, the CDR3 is TGCGCCAGCGGCCGGGACTCTAGCACAGATACGCAGTATTTT.

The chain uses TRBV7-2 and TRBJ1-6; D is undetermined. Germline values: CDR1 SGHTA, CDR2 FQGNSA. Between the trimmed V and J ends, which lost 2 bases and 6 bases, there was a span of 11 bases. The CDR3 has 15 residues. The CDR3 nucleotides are TGTGCCAGCAGCTTACACGCCGGCGGTAATTCACCCCTCCACTTT. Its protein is CASSLHAGGNSPLHF.

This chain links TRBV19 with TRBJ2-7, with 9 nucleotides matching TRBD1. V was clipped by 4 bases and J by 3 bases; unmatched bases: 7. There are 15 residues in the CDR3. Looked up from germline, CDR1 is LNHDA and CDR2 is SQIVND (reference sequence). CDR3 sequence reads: CASSRSGTGLYEQYF. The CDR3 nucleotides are TGTGCCAGTAGTAGGTCCGGGACAGGGCTCTACGAGCAGTACTTC.

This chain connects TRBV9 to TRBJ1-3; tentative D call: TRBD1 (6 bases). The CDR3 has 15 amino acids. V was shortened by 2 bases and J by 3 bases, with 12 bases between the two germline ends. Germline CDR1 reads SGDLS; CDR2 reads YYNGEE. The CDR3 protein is CASSVQQGFGNTIYF. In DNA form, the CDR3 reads TGTGCCAGCAGCGTTCAACAGGGATTTGGAAACACCATATATTTT.

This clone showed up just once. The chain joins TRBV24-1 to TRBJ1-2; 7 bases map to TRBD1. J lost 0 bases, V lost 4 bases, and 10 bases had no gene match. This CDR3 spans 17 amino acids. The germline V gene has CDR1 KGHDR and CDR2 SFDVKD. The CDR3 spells CATSDTGTATPNYGYTF. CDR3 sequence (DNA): TGTGCCACCAGTGACACCGGGACAGCAACCCCTAACTATGGCTACACCTTC.

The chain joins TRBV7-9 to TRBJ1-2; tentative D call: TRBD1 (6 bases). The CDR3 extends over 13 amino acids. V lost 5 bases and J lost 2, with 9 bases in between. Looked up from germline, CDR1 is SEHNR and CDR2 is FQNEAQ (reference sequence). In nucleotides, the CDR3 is TGTGCCAGCAGCAACGACAGGAACTATGGCTACACCTTC. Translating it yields CASSNDRNYGYTF.

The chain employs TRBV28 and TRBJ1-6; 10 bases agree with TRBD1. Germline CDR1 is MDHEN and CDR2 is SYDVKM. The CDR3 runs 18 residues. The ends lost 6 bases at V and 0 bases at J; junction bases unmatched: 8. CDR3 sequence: CASSSGQGSSSYNSPLHF. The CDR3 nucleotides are TGTGCCAGCAGCTCGGGACAGGGGTCGAGCTCCTATAATTCACCCCTCCACTTT.